This TCR beta chain comes out of a study of T cell clones after liver transplantation. Study-wide context: Three of the eight recipients were HCV-positive; the rest had non-autoimmune, non-viral transplant indications. Patients counted as tolerant after at least one year off all immunosuppression, enzymes not exceeding twice normal.

Here immunoSEQ multiplex PCR was the method, and the copy in TCRdb shows in-frame clones only, minus some. The sample shows 53,000 or so clones, about 88% of them seen only once. The CDR3 runs 14 residues. The V and J ends lost 5 bases and 9 bases, in that order; junction bases with no gene match: 5. CDR1 and CDR2 from the germline V gene are KGHSH and LQKENI. The sample consisted of CD4+ T cells from blood, taken before liver transplant. J is TRBJ2-1 and V is TRBV18; 12 bases agree with TRBD2. This TCR was sampled from a human donor who received a liver transplant. The CDR3 region has the DNA TGTGCCAGCTCATGGACTAGCGGGACTGTTGAGCAGTTCTTC. Protein: CASSWTSGTVEQFF. The complete variable domain, with remaining parts taken from reference TRBV18 and TRBJ2-1, reads NAGVMQNPRHLVRRRGQEARLRCSPMKGHSHVYWYRQLPEEGLKFMVYLQKENIIDESGMPKERFSAEFPKEGPSILRIQQVVRGDSAAYFCASSWTSGTVEQFFGPGTRLTVL.